This record looks at one T cell receptor (beta chain) sequence and its context. Germline V gene lookup returns CDR1 MNHNS and CDR2 SASEGT. With V trimmed by 3 bases and J by 1 base, 6 bases remained unmatched. The CDR3 is made up of 16 amino acids. The data derive from a study of blood T cell repertoires in COVID-19. The data were produced by immunoSEQ multiplex PCR, yet TCRdb's version contains in-frame clones alone and is incomplete. Of around 240,000 clones listed, about 83% are singletons. This sequence joins TRBV6-1 and TRBJ2-5; 9 bases agree with TRBD1. This TCR was sampled from a woman in her forties or fifties who had recovered from COVID-19. Material: PBMCs or T cells enriched from blood (not recorded which). DNA of the CDR3: TGTGCCAGCAGTGAGTGGGACAGGGACGTCCAAGAGACCCAGTACTTC. Protein: CASSEWDRDVQETQYF.